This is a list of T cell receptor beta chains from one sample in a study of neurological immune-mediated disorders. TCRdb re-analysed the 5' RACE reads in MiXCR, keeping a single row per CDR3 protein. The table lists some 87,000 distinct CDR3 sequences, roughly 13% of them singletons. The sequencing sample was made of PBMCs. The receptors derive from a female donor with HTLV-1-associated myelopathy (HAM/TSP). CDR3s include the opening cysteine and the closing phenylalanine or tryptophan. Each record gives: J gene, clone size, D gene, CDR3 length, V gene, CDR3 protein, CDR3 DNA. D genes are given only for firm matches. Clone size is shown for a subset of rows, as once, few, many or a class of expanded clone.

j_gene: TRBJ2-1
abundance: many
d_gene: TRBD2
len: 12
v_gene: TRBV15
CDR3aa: CATSRAGTMEFF
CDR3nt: TGTGCCACCAGCAGAGCGGGGACTATGGAATTCTTC

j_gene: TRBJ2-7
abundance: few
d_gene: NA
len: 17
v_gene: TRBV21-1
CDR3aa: CASSHRLGTGDSYEQYF
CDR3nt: TGTGCCAGCAGCCACCGTCTAGGGACAGGGGACTCCTACGAGCAGTACTTC

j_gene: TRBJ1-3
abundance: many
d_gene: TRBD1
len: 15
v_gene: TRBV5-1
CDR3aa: CASSPETGSGNTIYF
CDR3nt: TGCGCCAGCAGCCCTGAGACAGGGTCTGGAAACACCATATATTTT

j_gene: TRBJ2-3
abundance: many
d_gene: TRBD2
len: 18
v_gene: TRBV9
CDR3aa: CASSAGVLSGGATDTQYF
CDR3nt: TGTGCCAGCAGCGCGGGGGTGCTTAGCGGGGGGGCCACAGATACGCAGTATTTT

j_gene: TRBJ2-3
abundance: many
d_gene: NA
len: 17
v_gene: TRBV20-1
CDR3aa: CSARDAGRRGRTDTQYF
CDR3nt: TGCAGTGCTAGAGATGCAGGTCGCAGGGGCAGGACAGATACGCAGTATTTT

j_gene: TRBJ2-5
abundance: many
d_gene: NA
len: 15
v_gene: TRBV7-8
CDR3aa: CASSPRGRAREAQYF
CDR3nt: TGTGCCAGCAGCCCCCGGGGACGGGCAAGAGAGGCCCAGTACTTC

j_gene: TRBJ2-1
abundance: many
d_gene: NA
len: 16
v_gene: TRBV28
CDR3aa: CASSVIEGPPYNEQFF
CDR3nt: TGTGCCAGCAGCGTCATTGAGGGTCCCCCTTACAATGAGCAGTTCTTC

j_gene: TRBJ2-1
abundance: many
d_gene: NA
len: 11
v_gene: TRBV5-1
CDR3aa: CASIQGNEQFF
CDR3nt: TGCGCCAGCATTCAGGGCAATGAGCAGTTCTTC

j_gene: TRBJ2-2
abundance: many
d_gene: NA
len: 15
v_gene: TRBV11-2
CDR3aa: CASSSIIRGAGELFF
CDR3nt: TGTGCCAGCAGCTCGATAATTAGGGGCGCCGGGGAGCTGTTTTTT

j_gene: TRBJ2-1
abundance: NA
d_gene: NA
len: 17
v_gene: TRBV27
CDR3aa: CASSYRAPSWGANEQFF
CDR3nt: TGTGCCAGCAGTTACCGAGCTCCGTCATGGGGGGCCAATGAGCAGTTCTTC

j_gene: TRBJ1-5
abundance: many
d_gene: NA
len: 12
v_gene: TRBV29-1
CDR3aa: CSVGGSNQPQHF
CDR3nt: TGCAGCGTGGGGGGGAGCAATCAGCCCCAGCATTTT

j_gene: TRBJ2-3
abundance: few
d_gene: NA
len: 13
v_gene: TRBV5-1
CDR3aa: CASREPSTDTQYF
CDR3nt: TGCGCCAGCAGGGAGCCTAGCACAGATACGCAGTATTTT

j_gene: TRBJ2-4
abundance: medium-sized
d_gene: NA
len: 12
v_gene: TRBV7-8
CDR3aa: CASSSRSGIQYF
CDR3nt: TGTGCCAGCAGCTCTCGGTCGGGCATTCAGTACTTC

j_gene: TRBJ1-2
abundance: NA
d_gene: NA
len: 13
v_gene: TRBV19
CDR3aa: CASSFTGQGSYTF
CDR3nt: TGTGCCAGTAGTTTCACCGGCCAGGGGAGCTACACCTTC

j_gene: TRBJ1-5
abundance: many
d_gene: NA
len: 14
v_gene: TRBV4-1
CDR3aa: CASSQVFGEQPQHF
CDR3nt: TGCGCCAGCAGCCAAGTCTTCGGCGAACAGCCCCAGCATTTT

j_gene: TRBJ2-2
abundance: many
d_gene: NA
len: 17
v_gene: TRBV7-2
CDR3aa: CASSLVLRTGLTGELFF
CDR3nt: TGTGCCAGCAGCTTAGTTCTACGCACAGGGCTAACCGGGGAGCTGTTTTTT

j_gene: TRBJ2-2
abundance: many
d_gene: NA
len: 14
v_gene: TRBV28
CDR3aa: CASSFRQASGELFF
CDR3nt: TGTGCCAGCAGTTTCCGACAGGCAAGCGGGGAGCTGTTTTTT

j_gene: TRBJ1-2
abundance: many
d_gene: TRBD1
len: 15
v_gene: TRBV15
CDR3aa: CATSRGDRVMYGYTF
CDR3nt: TGTGCTACCAGCAGAGGCGACAGGGTAATGTATGGCTACACCTTC

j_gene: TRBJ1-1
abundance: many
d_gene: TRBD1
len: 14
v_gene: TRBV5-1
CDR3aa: CASSLQGGNTEAFF
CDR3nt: TGCGCCAGCAGCTTGCAGGGGGGGAACACTGAAGCTTTCTTT

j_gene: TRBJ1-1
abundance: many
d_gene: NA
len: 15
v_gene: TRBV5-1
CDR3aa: CASSLAGSVNTEAFF
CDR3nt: TGCGCCAGCAGCTTGGCCGGGTCAGTGAACACTGAAGCTTTCTTT

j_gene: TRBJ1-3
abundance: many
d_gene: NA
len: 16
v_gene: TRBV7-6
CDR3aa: CASSTSDRETGNTIYF
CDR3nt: TGTGCCAGCAGCACCAGTGACCGGGAAACGGGAAACACCATATATTTT

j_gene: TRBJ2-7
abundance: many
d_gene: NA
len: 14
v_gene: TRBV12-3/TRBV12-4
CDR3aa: CASSFGQGRHEQYF
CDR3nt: TGTGCCAGCAGTTTTGGGCAGGGTCGCCACGAGCAGTACTTC

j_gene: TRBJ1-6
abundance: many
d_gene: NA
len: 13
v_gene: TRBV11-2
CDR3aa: CASSSTVNSPLHF
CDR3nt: TGTGCCAGCAGCTCTACCGTTAATTCACCCCTCCACTTT

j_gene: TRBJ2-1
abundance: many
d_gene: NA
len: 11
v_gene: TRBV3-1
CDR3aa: CASSYHNEQFF
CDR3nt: TGTGCCAGCAGCTACCACAATGAGCAGTTCTTC

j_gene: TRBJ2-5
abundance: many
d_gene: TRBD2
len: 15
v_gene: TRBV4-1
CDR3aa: CASSPGTSGGETQYF
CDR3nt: TGCGCCAGCAGCCCTGGGACTAGCGGGGGAGAGACCCAGTACTTC

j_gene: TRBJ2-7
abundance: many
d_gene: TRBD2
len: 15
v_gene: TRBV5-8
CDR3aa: CASSPVRGGADEQYF
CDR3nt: TGTGCCAGCAGTCCTGTCCGGGGGGGTGCCGACGAGCAGTACTTC

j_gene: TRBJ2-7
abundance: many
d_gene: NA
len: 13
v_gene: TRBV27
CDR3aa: CASSLTRGYEQYF
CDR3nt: TGTGCCAGCAGTCTCACGAGGGGTTACGAGCAGTACTTC

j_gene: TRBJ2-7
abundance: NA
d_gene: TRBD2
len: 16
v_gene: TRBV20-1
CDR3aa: CSARTNLAGSSYEQYF
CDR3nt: TGCAGTGCTAGAACCAACCTAGCGGGGAGCTCCTACGAGCAGTACTTC

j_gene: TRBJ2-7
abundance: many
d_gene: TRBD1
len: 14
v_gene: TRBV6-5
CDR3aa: CASSYGGQGNEQYF
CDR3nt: TGTGCCAGCAGTTACGGGGGACAGGGTAACGAGCAGTACTTC

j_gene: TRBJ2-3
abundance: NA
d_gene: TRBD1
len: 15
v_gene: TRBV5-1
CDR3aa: CASSLEQGAIDTQYF
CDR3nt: TGCGCCAGCAGCTTGGAGCAGGGGGCCATAGATACGCAGTATTTT

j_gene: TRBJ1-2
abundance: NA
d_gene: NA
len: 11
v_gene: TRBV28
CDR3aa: CASMEGYGYAF
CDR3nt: TGTGCCAGCATGGAGGGGTATGGCTACGCCTTC

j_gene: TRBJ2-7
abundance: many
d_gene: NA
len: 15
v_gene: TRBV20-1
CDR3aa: CSSSKSQGPTYEQYF
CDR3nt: TGCAGTTCCTCCAAATCCCAGGGGCCAACCTACGAGCAGTACTTC

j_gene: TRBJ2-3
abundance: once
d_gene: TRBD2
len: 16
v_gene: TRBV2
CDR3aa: CASSGLAGKSTDTQYF
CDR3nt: TGTGCCAGCAGTGGACTAGCGGGGAAAAGCACAGATACGCAGTATTTT

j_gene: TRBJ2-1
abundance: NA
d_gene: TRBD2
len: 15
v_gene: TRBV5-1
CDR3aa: CASSKSGGAFDEQFF
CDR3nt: TGCGCCAGCAGTAAAAGCGGGGGGGCCTTTGATGAGCAGTTCTTC

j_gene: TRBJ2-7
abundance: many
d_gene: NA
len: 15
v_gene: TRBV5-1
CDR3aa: CASSLGRQRLGEQYF
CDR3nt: TGCGCCAGCAGCTTGGGACGACAGCGGCTGGGCGAGCAGTACTTC

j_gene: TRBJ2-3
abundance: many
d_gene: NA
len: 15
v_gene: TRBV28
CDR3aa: CASSLVGLGADTQYF
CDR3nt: TGTGCCAGCAGTTTGGTGGGCTTAGGGGCAGATACGCAGTATTTT

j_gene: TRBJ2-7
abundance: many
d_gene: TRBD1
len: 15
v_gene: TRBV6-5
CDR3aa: CASSHRDRGIYEQYF
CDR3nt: TGTGCCAGCAGCCACCGGGACAGAGGAATCTACGAGCAGTACTTC

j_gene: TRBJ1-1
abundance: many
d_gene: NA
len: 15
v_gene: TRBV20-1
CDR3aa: CSAREGTLGGTEAFF
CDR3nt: TGCAGTGCTAGAGAGGGGACTCTTGGGGGCACTGAAGCTTTCTTT

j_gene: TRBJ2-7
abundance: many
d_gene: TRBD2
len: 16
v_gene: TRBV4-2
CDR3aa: CASSQLSSGLTYEQYF
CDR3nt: TGTGCCAGCAGCCAGCTATCTAGCGGGCTCACCTACGAGCAGTACTTC

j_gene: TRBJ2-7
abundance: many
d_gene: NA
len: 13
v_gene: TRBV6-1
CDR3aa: CASSPRSSYEQYF
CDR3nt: TGTGCCAGCAGCCCTAGGAGCTCCTACGAGCAGTACTTC

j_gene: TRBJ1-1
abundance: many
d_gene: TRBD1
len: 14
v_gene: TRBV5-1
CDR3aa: CASSPLQGGTEAFF
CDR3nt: TGCGCCAGCAGCCCACTTCAGGGGGGGACTGAAGCTTTCTTT

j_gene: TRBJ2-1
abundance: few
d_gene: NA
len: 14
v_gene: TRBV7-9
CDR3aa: CASSLSWGINEQFF
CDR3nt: TGTGCCAGCAGCTTAAGTTGGGGGATCAATGAGCAGTTCTTC

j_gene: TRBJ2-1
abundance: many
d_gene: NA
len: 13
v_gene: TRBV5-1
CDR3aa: CASRAGSENEQFF
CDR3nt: TGCGCCAGCAGAGCAGGCTCAGAAAATGAGCAGTTCTTC

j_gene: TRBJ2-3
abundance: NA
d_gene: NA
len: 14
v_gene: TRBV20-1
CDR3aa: CSAPSGGHTDTQYF
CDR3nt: TGCAGTGCTCCATCCGGGGGCCACACAGATACGCAGTATTTT

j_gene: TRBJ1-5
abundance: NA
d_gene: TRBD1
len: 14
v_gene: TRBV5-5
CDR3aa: CASSEATGYQPQHF
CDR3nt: TGTGCCAGCAGCGAGGCGACAGGGTATCAGCCCCAGCATTTT

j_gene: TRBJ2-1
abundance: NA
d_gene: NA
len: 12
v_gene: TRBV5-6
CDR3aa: CTSTFLGNEQFF
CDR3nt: TGTACCAGCACCTTTCTAGGCAATGAGCAGTTCTTC

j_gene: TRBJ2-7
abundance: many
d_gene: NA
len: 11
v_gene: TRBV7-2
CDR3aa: CASSLRLEQYF
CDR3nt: TGTGCCAGCAGTTTAAGGCTCGAGCAGTACTTC

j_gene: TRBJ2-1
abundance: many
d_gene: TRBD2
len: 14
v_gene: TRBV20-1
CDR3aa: CSAIGGAMYNEQFF
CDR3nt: TGCAGTGCCATCGGGGGGGCCATGTACAATGAGCAGTTCTTC

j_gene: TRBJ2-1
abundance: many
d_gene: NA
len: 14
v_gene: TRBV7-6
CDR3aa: CASSLEQGRNEQFF
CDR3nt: TGTGCCAGCAGCTTAGAGCAGGGCAGGAATGAGCAGTTCTTC

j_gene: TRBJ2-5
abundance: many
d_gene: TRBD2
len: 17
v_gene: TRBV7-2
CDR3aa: CASSLGLAGEYQETQYF
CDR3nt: TGTGCCAGCAGCTTAGGGCTAGCGGGGGAGTACCAAGAGACCCAGTACTTC

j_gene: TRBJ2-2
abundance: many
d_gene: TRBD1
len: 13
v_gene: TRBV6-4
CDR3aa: CASSEDRVGELFF
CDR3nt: TGTGCCAGCAGTGAAGACAGGGTCGGGGAGCTGTTTTTT

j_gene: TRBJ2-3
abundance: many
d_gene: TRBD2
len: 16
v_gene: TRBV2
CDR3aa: CASSGTSGGYEVTQYF
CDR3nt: TGTGCCAGCAGTGGGACTAGCGGGGGGTATGAAGTTACGCAGTATTTT

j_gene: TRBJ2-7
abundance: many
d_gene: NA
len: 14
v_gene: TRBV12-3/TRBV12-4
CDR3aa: CASSLGGAIYEQYF
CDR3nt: TGTGCCAGCAGTTTAGGGGGGGCCATCTACGAGCAGTACTTC